These 6 T cell receptor beta chains came from one sample sequenced in a study of early T cells in non-severe SARS-CoV-2 infection. Using its own MiXCR run on the 5' RACE reads, TCRdb lists one record per CDR3 protein. The sample holds about 31,000 distinct CDR3 sequences; approximately 6% are singletons and the top ten take over 5%. Sequenced input: whole blood. These receptor sequences come from an adult who was a healthcare worker with PCR-confirmed SARS-CoV-2 infection or an uninfected control (not recorded which).

Judged by abundance, this clonotype is medium-sized. This chain joins TRBV29-1 and TRBJ2-7, with TRBD2 as a possible D gene (6 bases). V lost 6 bases, J lost 2 bases, and 17 bases lay in between. The length of the CDR3 is 14 residues. The germline V gene has CDR1 SQVTM and CDR2 ANQGSEA. The CDR3 DNA reads as TGCAGCGTGGAATTAGCGGACCTCCCCTACGAGCAGTACTTC. Its translation: CSVELADLPYEQYF.

The table lists this clonotype with many counts. The chain is built from TRBV12-3 or TRBV12-4 and TRBJ1-3; D is undetermined. The CDR3 totals 12 residues. V lost 4 bases, J lost 6 bases, and 7 bases lay in between. The CDR3: CASSSHENTIYF. CDR3 sequence (DNA): TGTGCCAGCAGTTCGCATGAAAACACCATATATTTT.

The CDR3 DNA reads as TGTGCCAGCAGCTCCCGGAGAGAGCAGTACTTC. It is translated as CASSSRREQYF. The chain is built from TRBV7-8 and TRBJ2-7; no clear D gene. The germline V gene encodes CDR1 SGHVS and CDR2 FQNEAQ. The CDR3 has 11 amino acids. The germline V and J ends were trimmed by 4 bases and 7 bases, with 8 bases remaining between them.

Many counts were recorded for this clonotype. This chain uses TRBV7-2 with TRBJ1-1; perhaps TRBD1 as D (6 bases). Germline values: CDR1 SGHTA, CDR2 FQGNSA. CDR3 length: 11 amino acids. V was shortened by 5 bases and J by 7 bases, with 8 bases between the two germline ends. In nucleotides, the CDR3 is TGTGCCAGCAGCCAAGGGGGTGAAGCTTTCTTT. It yields the protein CASSQGGEAFF.

The chain couples TRBV4-2 to TRBJ2-1; 9 bases align to TRBD1. With 1 base clipped from V and 1 base from J, the junction kept 5 bases outside the gene matches. CDR3 size: 17 residues. Germline V gene sequence: CDR1 LGHNA, CDR2 YNFKEQ. The CDR3 protein is CASSQATGTGSYNEQFF. The CDR3 DNA follows: TGTGCCAGCAGCCAAGCCACCGGGACAGGGTCCTACAATGAGCAGTTCTTC.

The table lists this clonotype with many counts. V is TRBV5-4 and J is TRBJ2-3; 12 bases match TRBD2. In germline, CDR1 is SGHNT, CDR2 YYREEE (reference sequence). V lost 3 bases, J lost 2 bases, and 4 bases stayed unmatched. The CDR3 has 16 residues. The CDR3 nucleotides are TGTGCCAGCAGCTCTGGACTAGCGGGACTCACAGATACGCAGTATTTT. Its translation is CASSSGLAGLTDTQYF. Looking up the rest from reference TRBV5-4 and TRBJ2-3 gives the full variable domain: ETGVTQSPTHLIKTRGQQVTLRCSSQSGHNTVSWYQQALGQGPQFIFQYYREEENGRGNFPPRFSGLQFPNYSSELNVNALELDDSALYLCASSSGLAGLTDTQYFGPGTRLTVL.